The 7 T cell receptor beta chains reported below all come from one sample, sequenced in a study of Ad26.COV2.S vaccination and SARS-CoV-2 variants. Repertoires were generated with immunoSEQ multiplex PCR, while TCRdb's copy carries only in-frame clones and drops some. Of fewer than 400,000 clones detected, roughly 84% appear once; the ten largest clones hold 1.9%. The treatment is: some 19 received Ad26.COV2.S at low or high dose, single or two shots; roughly 5 received placebo; per-sample allocation not given. All samples were drawn on day 63, counting from the first vaccine or placebo injection. The starting material was peripheral blood, obtained in a trial of Ad26.COV2.S vaccine versus placebo. The receptor source for this set is a person aged 18 to 65 who received the Ad26.COV2.S COVID-19 vaccine or a placebo.

This clone was found once. V is TRBV9 and J is TRBJ2-2, with unresolved D. V was shortened by 0 bases and J by 7 bases, with 19 bases between the two germline ends. Germline CDR1 is SGDLS and CDR2 is YYNGEE. This CDR3 spans 17 amino acids. The CDR3 loop reads CASSVVARSRAVGELFF. In DNA form, the CDR3 reads TGTGCCAGCAGCGTAGTGGCCCGTAGCCGGGCCGTCGGGGAGCTGTTTTTT.

The rearrangement joins TRBV5-1 to TRBJ1-4; D gene uncertain. Germline assignment: CDR1 SGHRS and CDR2 YFSETQ. This CDR3 comprises 13 residues. The V end lost 0 bases, the J end lost 10 bases, and 10 bases lay between the germline ends. The CDR3 nucleotides read TGCGCCAGCAGCTTGGACGGGGTAGGAAAACTGTTTTTT. Protein sequence: CASSLDGVGKLFF.

This clone was picked up one time. CDR3 protein: CASSLAPWGDSGNTIYF. In nucleotides, the CDR3 is TGCGCCAGCAGCTTGGCTCCTTGGGGGGACTCTGGAAACACCATATATTTT. The chain is built from TRBV5-1 and TRBJ1-3; TRBD1 is a possible D gene (5 bases). V dropped 0 bases and J dropped 0 bases, with 13 bases sitting between them. The CDR3 contains 17 residues. Per the germline V gene, CDR1 is SGHRS and CDR2 is YFSETQ.

The chain is built from TRBV13 and TRBJ1-6; D may be TRBD1 (6 bases). Per germline, CDR1 PRHDT and CDR2 FYEKMQ (reference sequence). Trimming cost V 2 bases and J 5 bases, with 10 bases left between them. The length of the CDR3 is 15 residues. This chain's CDR3 is CASSLMDRDNSPLHF. CDR3 DNA: TGTGCCAGCAGCTTAATGGACAGAGATAATTCACCCCTCCACTTT.

V is TRBV6-5 and J is TRBJ2-7, with unresolved D. V dropped 7 bases and J dropped 1 base, with 11 bases sitting between them. CDR1 is MNHEY, CDR2 SVGAGI, per germline. CDR3 length: 13 amino acids. The CDR3 DNA reads TGTGCCAGCACCCTGACGAAATCCTACGAGCAGTACTTC. It specifies CASTLTKSYEQYF.

This chain links TRBV19 with TRBJ2-3; the match to TRBD1 covers 7 bases. The ends lost 4 bases at V and 0 bases at J; junction bases unmatched: 4. Germline CDR1 is LNHDA and CDR2 is SQIVND (reference sequence). The CDR3 is made up of 15 amino acids. CDR3 sequence reads: CASSNQGVSTDTQYF. The DNA of the CDR3 is TGTGCCAGTAGTAATCAGGGGGTTAGCACAGATACGCAGTATTTT. Together with reference TRBV19 and TRBJ2-3, the CDR3 gives the full variable domain: DGGITQSPKYLFRKEGQNVTLSCEQNLNHDAMYWYRQDPGQGLRLIYYSQIVNDFQKGDIAEGYSVSREKKESFPLTVTSAQKNPTAFYLCASSNQGVSTDTQYFGPGTRLTVL.

The CDR3 DNA follows: TGTGCCAGCTCCCGCGAAAATACGGAGTCCTACGAGCAGTACTTC. It encodes CASSRENTESYEQYF. The gene calls are TRBV18 and TRBJ2-7; no reliable D call. The germline V gene has CDR1 KGHSH and CDR2 LQKENI. Trimming removed 6 bases from V and 1 base from J, with 16 bases in between. CDR3 size: 15 residues.